The entry that follows covers one TCR beta chain sequence. The entry originates in a study of cytomegalovirus exposure and HLA in healthy donors. Germline CDR1 and CDR2: GTSNPN and SVGIG (reference sequence). The CDR3 sequence is 15 residues long. V was clipped by 0 bases and J by 6 bases; unmatched bases: 7. Sequenced by immunoSEQ multiplex PCR; TCRdb stores in-frame clones only, minus some. This table holds fewer than 200,000 clones, around 85% found once. The clonotype was recovered from a man between 18 and 29 years old in good health and CMV-seropositive. The sequenced sample was PBMCs. The chain carries TRBV30 and TRBJ1-5, with 8 nucleotides matching TRBD1. DNA of the CDR3: TGTGCCTGGAGTGTACGCACAGGGGGAGGTCAGCCCCAGCATTTT. It encodes CAWSVRTGGGQPQHF.